These 4 T cell receptor beta chains were sequenced from one sample in a study of T-cell reconstitution after alpha-beta-depleted transplantation in children. As it was prepared, the TCRbeta library received unique molecular identifiers. MiXCR was run by TCRdb on the PCR reads, yielding one entry per CDR3 protein. The profile shows 200,000 to 250,000 distinct CDR3 sequences, 7% to 9% of them singletons. Sequenced material: PBMCs, mostly from graft donor cells, taken 360 days after TCRalphabeta/CD19-depleted stem cell transplant. All receptors derive from a male patient aged 2-15 years who had a stem cell transplant for acute myeloid leukemia, so the T cells may come from the graft donor.

This clonotype showed up just a few times. V is TRBV20-1 and J is TRBJ2-3; D might be TRBD2 (5 bases). CDR3 length: 14 residues. The V and J ends lost 3 bases and 2 bases respectively, with 12 bases between them. Germline CDR1 reads DFQATT; CDR2 reads SNEGSKA (reference sequence). The CDR3 is CSASPRGFTDTQYF. The CDR3 region has the DNA TGCAGTGCTAGCCCACGCGGGTTCACAGATACGCAGTATTTT.

The chain employs TRBV20-1 and TRBJ2-1; TRBD2 might be the D (6 bases). The CDR3 is 16 residues long. Germline values: CDR1 DFQATT, CDR2 SNEGSKA (reference sequence). Between the trimmed V and J ends, which lost 5 bases and 4 bases, there was a span of 21 bases. CDR3 sequence reads: CSAVRAGLPRYNEQFF. The DNA of the CDR3 is TGCAGTGCTGTACGTGCGGGACTCCCCCGGTACAATGAGCAGTTCTTC.

In its sample, this clonotype was seen a few times. The chain employs TRBV10-3 and TRBJ1-2, with TRBD1 identical over 11 bases. V trimming: 6 bases; J trimming: 4 bases; junction bases outside the gene matches: 4. Per germline, CDR1 ENHRY and CDR2 SYGVKD. CDR3 length equals 14 residues. CDR3 DNA: TGTGCCATCAGGGGACAGGGGGGACGCTATGGCTACACCTTC. Encoded protein: CAIRGQGGRYGYTF.

This clonotype has a handful of counts. The J gene is TRBJ2-3, the V gene TRBV3-1; the match to TRBD1 covers 9 bases. The CDR3 totals 14 residues. Unmatched junction bases numbered 3, after V lost 4 bases and J lost 4 bases. CDR1 is LGHDT and CDR2 is YNNKEL in the germline V gene (reference sequence). The CDR3: CASSLGTGSDTQYF. The CDR3, as DNA: TGTGCCAGCAGCCTGGGGACAGGGTCAGATACGCAGTATTTT.